The source of this TCR beta chain is a study of T-cell memory formation after mild COVID-19. At the level of the study: Largely donor-specific TCR clusters were found. The study, taken as a whole, reports: A second wave of clones peaked on day 37, and their SARS-CoV-2 specificity went unconfirmed. Clones that contracted from day 15 to 85 were balanced CD4/CD8, while later expanders leaned CD4+.

Comment on this clonotype: Its antigen is still unknown.

Sample barcodes and UMIs were carried by the TCR alpha and TCR beta cDNA libraries that 5'RACE generated with constant-segment primers. MiXCR, run by TCRdb on the 5' RACE reads, gives a single entry per CDR3 protein. Seen here are some 180,000 distinct CDR3 sequences, around 20% observed once, and the top ten hold approximately 4%. In germline, CDR1 is SGHTA, CDR2 FQGTGA. The CDR3 is 16 amino acids. Trimming at V came to 4 bases and at J to 4 bases, leaving 9 bases not matched to a gene. The J gene is TRBJ2-1, the V gene TRBV7-3, with 8 bases aligning to TRBD2. Sequenced sample: PBMCs or a T cell subset sorted from them (not recorded which). The clonotype comes from a man between 18 and 35 years old who had mild COVID-19 (a few samples of this study predate the infection). Cell type and time point are not known. The CDR3 loop is CASSSLSGGVYNEQFF. The DNA for the CDR3 is TGTGCCAGCAGCTCCCTTTCCGGGGGGGTATACAATGAGCAGTTCTTC.